Below are 5 T cell receptor beta chains sequenced from a single sample in a study of T cells after yellow fever vaccination (dated by TCRdb to 2018 to 2020). This specimen's treatment or condition label, per the study, means: live attenuated yellow fever vaccine strain. To prepare the library, 5' RACE was applied. TCRdb names Illumina HiSeq 2500 as the instrument used. TCRdb passed the public sequencing reads through fastp at Q25 and MiXCR, retaining productive beta sequences. Each CDR3 protein appears once, grouped with its most common genes and DNA. This sample gives over 110,000 distinct CDR3 sequences in total; roughly 8.2% of them show up just once. The ten largest make up less than 0.95% of the sample. Sequenced here: CD4+ T cells sorted from PBMCs, sampled 5 days after the yellow fever booster vaccination. All receptors come from a young man who received the YFV17D yellow fever vaccine.

The table lists this clonotype with many counts. The V gene is TRBV6-5, the J gene TRBJ2-5, with D possibly matching TRBD2 (6 bases). The CDR3 contains 15 residues. V was cut by 2 bases and J by 7 bases, with 17 bases left in between. CDR1 and CDR2 from the germline V gene are MNHEY and SVGAGI. The CDR3 DNA reads TGTGCCAGCAGTTACACACTAGCATTGGCAGGGACCCAGTACTTC. It encodes CASSYTLALAGTQYF.

This clonotype is categorized as medium-sized. The chain employs TRBV18 and TRBJ2-7; D unresolved. The CDR3 totals 12 residues. V was clipped by 8 bases and J by 0 bases, with 8 bases between them. The germline CDR1 and CDR2 sequences are KGHSH and LQKENI. The CDR3 DNA reads as TGTGCCAGCAGCCCAAGCTCCTACGAGCAGTACTTC. Its protein is CASSPSSYEQYF.

This clonotype was seen ten or more times. The chain links TRBV5-1 to TRBJ2-5; 7 bases match TRBD2. V lost 6 bases and J lost 2; bases outside the gene matches: 16. Germline CDR1 and CDR2: SGHRS and YFSETQ. CDR3 size: 17 residues. CDR3 DNA sequence: TGCGCCAGCACCCGGGGAGGGAGTGGCAGCGGACAAGAGACCCAGTACTTC. Amino acids: CASTRGGSGSGQETQYF.

The table lists this clonotype with many counts. The chain joins TRBV6-1 to TRBJ2-7, with TRBD2 matching over 7 bases. This CDR3 spans 14 amino acids. With V trimmed by 7 bases and J by 1 base, 7 bases remained unmatched. Germline V gene lookup returns CDR1 MNHNS and CDR2 SASEGT. The CDR3 DNA reads TGTGCCAGCAAAATCCAGGGAGGGTCCTACGAGCAGTACTTC. Translated, it gives CASKIQGGSYEQYF.

The J gene is TRBJ1-2, the V gene TRBV12-3 or TRBV12-4; no clear D gene. V lost 8 bases and J lost 4, with 14 bases in between. The CDR3 runs 13 residues. This chain's CDR3 is CASGSAGVYGYTF. The DNA for the CDR3 is TGTGCCAGCGGATCCGCCGGGGTCTATGGCTACACCTTC.